These 22 T cell receptor beta chains originate from one sample sequenced in a study of cytomegalovirus exposure and HLA in healthy donors (dated by TCRdb to the late 2010s). The library was produced with the immunoSEQ multiplex PCR assay. For the multiplex PCR, a mixture combining 60 forward primers for TCR Vbeta segments and 13 reverse primers for TCR Jbeta segments was used. TCRdb stores this immuneACCESS table with in-frame sequences only. Part of the clones is absent; in the studies checked, under half of the shortfall reflects unresolved V genes, and no reason is known for the rest. Across this sample there are around 150,000 clones, with roughly 73% seen only once. The top ten clones comprise under 1.5% of the sample. The sequenced material came from PBMCs. These receptors originate from a woman younger than 45 in good health and CMV-seronegative.

Here the CDR3 reads CASSLFGTGANVLTF. CDR3 sequence (DNA): TGTGCCAGCAGCTTGTTCGGGACAGGGGCCAACGTCCTGACTTTC. This chain links TRBV5-4 with TRBJ2-6; D might be TRBD1 (6 bases). V lost 1 base, J lost 4 bases, and 9 bases lay in between. The CDR3 length is 15 residues. Germline V gene sequence: CDR1 SGHNT, CDR2 YYREEE (reference sequence).

The genes are TRBV5-1 and TRBJ1-6; no firm D call. Trimming pared 1 base from V and 0 bases from J, leaving 11 bases between. From germline, CDR1 is SGHRS and CDR2 YFSETQ. The CDR3 sequence is 17 residues long. Here the CDR3 DNA reads TGCGCCAGCAGCTTGAGTCGGGGAGGCTCCTATAATTCACCCCTCCACTTT. Translated: CASSLSRGGSYNSPLHF.

The CDR3 DNA follows: TGTGCCAGCAGTTTTTCAGGAGGGTTAACAGATACGCAGTATTTT. Protein sequence: CASSFSGGLTDTQYF. The chain carries TRBV28 and TRBJ2-3; a weak D match, TRBD2 (6 bases). The CDR3 spans 15 residues. In germline, CDR1 is MDHEN, CDR2 SYDVKM. Between the trimmed V and J ends, which lost 3 bases and 3 bases, there was a span of 13 bases.

The CDR3, as DNA: TGTGCCATCAGTAGACAGACAGTCATGAACACTGAAGCTTTCTTT. Its protein product is CAISRQTVMNTEAFF. The chain joins TRBV10-3 to TRBJ1-1, with TRBD1 as a possible D gene (5 bases). CDR3 length equals 15 residues. The germline V gene encodes CDR1 ENHRY and CDR2 SYGVKD. Trimming cost V 5 bases and J 0 bases, with 13 bases left between them.

The CDR3 loop is CASSRGTGDMNTEAFF. The CDR3 DNA reads TGTGCCAGCAGTAGGGGGACAGGGGACATGAACACTGAAGCTTTCTTT. The chain uses TRBV14 and TRBJ1-1; 10 nucleotides line up with TRBD1. The J segment lost 0 bases and the V segment lost 6 bases, leaving 7 bases of the junction unmatched. The CDR3 has 16 amino acids. Germline V gene sequence: CDR1 SGHDN, CDR2 FVKESK.

The rearrangement links TRBV10-3 to TRBJ2-2; 7 bases match TRBD1. J gave up 4 bases and V 6 bases, and 5 bases lay outside the gene matches. The CDR3 loop spans 14 amino acids. Germline CDR1 reads ENHRY; CDR2 reads SYGVKD. CDR3 sequence (DNA): TGTGCCATCAGCACAGGGGTGGCCACCGGGGAGCTGTTTTTT. This sequence encodes CAISTGVATGELFF.

The DNA of the CDR3 is TGTGCCAGCAGCGCCGGACAGGGAATCCCAGAGACCCAGTACTTC. This codes for CASSAGQGIPETQYF. V is TRBV9 and J is TRBJ2-5; 8 bases match TRBD1. Per the germline V gene, CDR1 is SGDLS and CDR2 is YYNGEE. The CDR3 covers 15 residues. V lost 3 bases and J lost 4; bases outside the gene matches: 8.

V and J are TRBV18 and TRBJ1-1; tentative D call: TRBD1 (5 bases). With 6 bases removed from V and 0 bases from J, the gap between germline ends came to 8 bases. The length of the CDR3 is 13 residues. The V gene's germline CDR1 is KGHSH and CDR2 LQKENI. The CDR3 region is CASSEGLNTEAFF. The DNA of the CDR3 is TGTGCCAGCTCGGAGGGGCTGAACACTGAAGCTTTCTTT.

The chain carries TRBV29-1 and TRBJ2-5; possibly TRBD1 for D (6 bases). Trimming pared 7 bases from V and 3 bases from J, leaving 12 bases between. Germline loops: CDR1 SQVTM, CDR2 ANQGSEA. This CDR3 has 12 amino acids. CDR3 sequence: CSAPQGKETQYF. The DNA for the CDR3 is TGCAGCGCCCCGCAGGGGAAAGAGACCCAGTACTTC.

This rearrangement joins TRBV2 to TRBJ2-2; 7 bases are shared with TRBD1. The CDR3 extends over 15 amino acids. With 4 bases clipped from V and 1 base from J, the junction kept 3 bases outside the gene matches. In germline, CDR1 is SNHLY, CDR2 FYNNEI. The CDR3 protein is CASSGTGQNTGELFF. The CDR3 DNA follows: TGTGCCAGCAGTGGGACAGGCCAGAACACCGGGGAGCTGTTTTTT. Filled out from reference TRBV2 and TRBJ2-2, the complete variable domain reads EPEVTQTPSHQVTQMGQEVILRCVPISNHLYFYWYRQILGQKVEFLVSFYNNEISEKSEIFDDQFSVERPDGSNFTLKIRSTKLEDSAMYFCASSGTGQNTGELFFGEGSRLTVL.

This chain connects TRBV5-1 to TRBJ2-1, with TRBD2 as a possible D gene (5 bases). Trimming took 0 bases from V and 3 from J, leaving 7 bases between them. The CDR3 contains 14 residues. The V gene's germline CDR1 is SGHRS and CDR2 YFSETQ. CDR3 sequence: CASSLAAVYNEQFF. In DNA, the CDR3 is TGCGCCAGCAGCTTGGCAGCGGTCTACAATGAGCAGTTCTTC. Full variable domain (remainder filled in from reference TRBV5-1 and TRBJ2-1): KAGVTQTPRYLIKTRGQQVTLSCSPISGHRSVSWYQQTPGQGLQFLFEYFSETQRNKGNFPGRFSGRQFSNSRSEMNVSTLELGDSALYLCASSLAAVYNEQFFGPGTRLTVL.

This chain uses TRBV5-1 with TRBJ2-7; 7 bases are shared with TRBD1. The germline CDR1 and CDR2 sequences are SGHRS and YFSETQ. This CDR3 has 13 amino acids. With 7 bases clipped from V and 2 bases from J, the junction kept 6 bases outside the gene matches. CDR3 amino acids: CASFRDSAYEQYF. CDR3 sequence (DNA): TGCGCCAGCTTTCGGGACAGCGCCTACGAGCAGTACTTC.

The chain links TRBV7-2 to TRBJ2-7; 12 positions agree with TRBD1. J was trimmed by 5 bases and V by 5 bases; bases with no gene match: 13. The CDR3 sequence is 17 residues long. Germline lookup yields CDR1 SGHTA and CDR2 FQGNSA. Here the CDR3 reads CASSHSPGTGGFDEQYF. The CDR3 coding sequence is TGTGCCAGCAGCCACTCCCCCGGGACAGGGGGCTTCGACGAGCAGTACTTC.

The chain has TRBV30 and TRBJ1-4, with no clear D. CDR3 size: 14 residues. Germline loops: CDR1 GTSNPN, CDR2 SVGIG (reference sequence). The V gene lost 0 bases and the J gene lost 4 bases, with 9 bases spanning the gap. This CDR3 reads CAWSVGGNNEKLFF. In nucleotides, the CDR3 is TGTGCCTGGAGTGTAGGCGGAAATAATGAAAAACTGTTTTTT.

The chain uses TRBV11-2 and TRBJ1-1, with 8 bases fitting TRBD1. The trim removed 5 bases at V and 11 bases at J, leaving 13 bases unmatched. The CDR3 sequence is 14 residues long. Germline CDR1 and CDR2: SGHAT and FQNNGV. The CDR3 nucleotides are TGTGCCAGCAGCAACGGACAGGGATTCTCGGGGGCTTTCTTT. It translates to CASSNGQGFSGAFF.

The chain links TRBV7-8 to TRBJ2-7; D not certain. Trimming shortened V by 5 bases and J by 0 bases, and 14 bases separated the two germline ends. The CDR3 loop spans 15 amino acids. Germline V lookup: CDR1 SGHVS, CDR2 FQNEAQ. This CDR3 is CASSNHAVASYEQYF. CDR3 nucleotide sequence: TGTGCCAGCAGCAACCACGCGGTGGCCTCCTACGAGCAGTACTTC. The whole variable domain, remainder taken from reference TRBV7-8 and TRBJ2-7, is GAGVSQSPRYKVAKRGQDVALRCDPISGHVSLFWYQQALGQGPEFLTYFQNEAQLDKSGLPSDRFFAERPEGSVSTLKIQRTQQEDSAVYLCASSNHAVASYEQYFGPGTRLTVT.

V and J are TRBV5-1 and TRBJ1-1; the D gene is possibly TRBD1 (5 bases). The germline V gene has CDR1 SGHRS and CDR2 YFSETQ. The CDR3 length is 17 residues. V was shortened by 0 bases and J by 2 bases, with 17 bases between the two germline ends. The CDR3 region has the DNA TGCGCCAGCAGCTTGGATTACTGGCAGGGTCCTAACACTGAAGCTTTCTTT. Residues: CASSLDYWQGPNTEAFF. Full variable domain (remainder filled in from reference TRBV5-1 and TRBJ1-1): KAGVTQTPRYLIKTRGQQVTLSCSPISGHRSVSWYQQTPGQGLQFLFEYFSETQRNKGNFPGRFSGRQFSNSRSEMNVSTLELGDSALYLCASSLDYWQGPNTEAFFGQGTRLTVV.

The chain employs TRBV2 and TRBJ1-2, with D perhaps TRBD1 (6 bases). This CDR3 spans 15 amino acids. V gave up 4 bases and J gave up 5 bases, with 17 bases separating them. Germline values: CDR1 SNHLY, CDR2 FYNNEI. The CDR3 DNA is TGTGCCAGCAGTGTACCCCAGGGGACCACATATGGCTACACCTTC. It yields the protein CASSVPQGTTYGYTF.

This sequence joins TRBV6-6 and TRBJ1-6; D possibly corresponds to TRBD1 (5 bases). Trimming removed 8 bases at V and 1 base at J, with 12 bases between. Germline-derived CDR1 and CDR2 are MNHNY and SVGAGI (reference sequence). CDR3 length: 15 residues. Written as DNA, the CDR3 is TGTGCCAGCTCGAAGACAGAATCCTATAATTCACCCCTCCACTTT. This codes for CASSKTESYNSPLHF.

For this clone: The junction departs from germline at one end; a sequencing error may be responsible. The chain links TRBV14 to TRBJ2-6; D possibly corresponds to TRBD1 (5 bases). From germline, CDR1 is SGHDN and CDR2 FVKESK. There are 14 residues in the CDR3. This CDR3 reads CASSQVTGANGLTF. The CDR3 DNA sequence: TGTGCCAGCAGCCAAGTCACTGGGGCCAACGGCCTGACTTTC.

This chain links TRBV5-1 with TRBJ1-1; D is perhaps TRBD1 (5 bases). Trimming pared 0 bases from V and 3 bases from J, leaving 6 bases between. The CDR3 is 13 amino acids. Germline V CDR1 and CDR2: SGHRS, YFSETQ. The CDR3 nucleotides are TGCGCCAGCAGCTTGGTCAGGGACACTGAAGCTTTCTTT. It specifies CASSLVRDTEAFF.

The chain links TRBV29-1 to TRBJ1-1; D gene uncertain. Germline V CDR1 and CDR2: SQVTM, ANQGSEA. The CDR3 covers 13 residues. The V end lost 8 bases, the J end lost 3 bases, and 16 bases lay between the germline ends. The DNA for the CDR3 is TGCAGCATGAGGCAGATTTCGGACACTGAAGCTTTCTTT. This gives the protein CSMRQISDTEAFF.